This T cell receptor (beta chain) was sequenced during a study of shared clonotypes between healthy human individuals. Comment on this clone: Its antigen is undetermined.

Notes on the study in general: As a rule, naive subsets had a larger estimated richness than memory subsets. The naive CD4 repertoires of a few donors were compared, and roughly 5% of clonotypes were shared. It was anticipated that sequencing depth would influence how many clonotypes donors shared.

The germline V gene has CDR1 MDHEN and CDR2 SYDVKM. J was trimmed by 0 bases and V by 4 bases; bases with no gene match: 9. This CDR3 contains 18 residues. Under the authors' procedure: There were no quality scores in the junction-only immunoSEQ sequences, so filtering differed. Using immunoSEQ multiplex PCR, the repertoire was profiled, and TCRdb retains in-frame clones only, with some absent. That table is the source of V, J and clone size, and D and trimming were worked out from the DNA. Here the sample spans about a million clones, 65% to 75% being singletons. The V and J genes are TRBV28 and TRBJ2-6; TRBD1 matches 7 bases. The sequenced sample consisted of memory CD4+ T cells sorted from blood. The sample's subset: CD45RA-negative fraction. This clonotype was sampled from a man aged 18 to 35 in good health. The DNA of the CDR3 is TGTGCCAGCAGTTCCCTCGGGACAGTTTTCTCTGGGGCCAACGTCCTGACTTTC. It encodes CASSSLGTVFSGANVLTF.